This T cell receptor (beta chain) came from a study of regulatory T cells in long-lasting Graves disease (dated by TCRdb to the early 2020s). For the study in its entirety: To count as having persistent Graves' disease, a patient had to have received antithyroid drug treatment for over 5 years with TSH receptor autoantibodies remaining persistently positive. Persistent Graves' disease patients were compared with newly diagnosed Graves' disease patients by peripheral blood TCR sequencing and RNA sequencing. The study was registered as a clinical trial and conducted in China. TCR sequencing covered some 13 persistent and some 20 newly diagnosed Graves' disease patients, around 33 samples in total. Persistent Graves' disease patients in the clinical cohort had taken antithyroid drugs for approximately 10 years on average. The full study reports these points: Sequencing and analysis were limited to the TCR beta chain. Compared with newly diagnosed patients, persistent Graves' disease patients had lower TCR Shannon entropy and fewer highly expanded clones, which suggests clonal expansion. More public clonotypes were shared among persistent patients (under 3,000) than among newly diagnosed patients (over 900). The study examined only peripheral blood because the primary lesion, thyroid tissue, could not be accessed. Persistent disease showed preferential use of TRBV28, TRBJ1-2 and TRBJ2-5, whereas newly diagnosed disease favored TRBV20-1 and TRBJ2-1. The small sample size was acknowledged by the authors as a limitation that may reduce accuracy.

The intended sense of this specimen's time point label: persistent/refractory GD, antithyroid drugs over 5 years with positive TRAb. RNA was extracted from PBMCs in TRIzol for both TCR sequencing and RNA sequencing. Graves' disease was diagnosed according to American Thyroid Association guidelines. Patients were recruited from an endocrinology department in Xi'an, China. Each patient gave around 9 milliliters of peripheral blood, collected in an EDTA anticoagulant tube. Ficoll Paque Plus density gradient separation was used to isolate PBMCs, and no additional T cell sorting was done. An Agilent 2100 Bioanalyzer and agarose gel were used to check RNA quality, and a NanoDrop 2000 was used to measure RNA concentration. The receptor library was made with multiplex PCR. The sample was run on an Illumina HiSeq 4000. iRepertoire HTBI primers and Arm-PCR amplification of CDR3 regions were used to construct TCR beta libraries. PCR products were gel purified before sequencing. As for the original processing: Gene usage analysis of CDR3 amino acid clonotypes relied on the roughly 60 TRBV and 14 TRBJ segments identified across samples. COPE and FqMerger were used to merge filtered high-quality paired reads into contigs. BLAST was used to align contigs to the IMGT TRBV, TRBD and TRBJ reference genes, and CDR3 was defined following IMGT. Any clonotype with a frequency above 0.1% was classified as a highly expanded clone. Shannon entropy was used to measure repertoire diversity, and the Gini coefficient was used to measure V-J evenness. Public clonotypes were defined as clonotypes shared by more than one individual. The raw public reads went through TCRdb reprocessing: fastp at Q25, MiXCR clone calling, in-frame beta chains kept. Under each unique CDR3 protein, matching rows form one entry showing the most common genes and DNA. TCRdb assigned the V and J calls; the authors' analysis was not used. The sample table lists a few hundred thousand distinct CDR3 sequences, roughly 25% of them with a count of one. The ten largest clonotypes hold around 30% of the sample.

This clonotype was recorded many times. Its antigen has not been determined. No base qualities exist here, and no much larger clone lies one base off it. Spanning cysteine to phenylalanine, the CDR3 consists of 13 amino acids. Only CDR3 DNA is held: 39 bases, read in frame from base 1. V is reduced by 5 bases and J by 3 bases, leaving a spacing of 11 bases between them. The germline V gene specifies MNHEY as CDR1 and SVGEGT as CDR2. This TCR was recovered from a woman between 35 and 50 years old with Graves disease. Donor details come from another sample of the same person, matched by shared clones. The sample in question was peripheral blood mononuclear cells (PBMCs), obtained when the disease was refractory, from a patient treated with antithyroid drugs. The chain couples TRBV6-2 or TRBV6-3 to TRBJ2-7; the best D guess is TRBD1, with 5 bases matching. The DNA reads as follows: TGTGCCAGCAGTAAGACAGTGAACTACGAGCAGTACTTC. Its protein is CASSKTVNYEQYF.